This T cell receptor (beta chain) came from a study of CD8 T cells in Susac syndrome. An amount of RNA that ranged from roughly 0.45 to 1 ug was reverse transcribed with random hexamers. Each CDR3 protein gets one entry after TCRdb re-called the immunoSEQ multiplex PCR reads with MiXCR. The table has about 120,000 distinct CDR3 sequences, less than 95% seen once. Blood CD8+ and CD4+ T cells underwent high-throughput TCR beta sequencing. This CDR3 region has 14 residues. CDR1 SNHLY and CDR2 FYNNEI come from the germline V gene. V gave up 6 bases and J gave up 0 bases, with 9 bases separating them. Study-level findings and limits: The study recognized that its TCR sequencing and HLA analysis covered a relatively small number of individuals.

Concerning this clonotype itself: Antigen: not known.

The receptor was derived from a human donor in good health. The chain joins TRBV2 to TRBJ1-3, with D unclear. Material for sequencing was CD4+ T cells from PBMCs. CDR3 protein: CASRDGFSGNTIYF. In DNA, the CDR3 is TGTGCCAGCAGAGACGGGTTCTCTGGAAACACCATATATTTT.